This T cell receptor (beta chain) came from a study of blood T cell repertoires in COVID-19. Study summary: The analysed material was cDNA or gDNA that came from T cells, B-cell-depleted T cells, or PBMCs.

The germline V gene has CDR1 LGHNA and CDR2 YNFKEQ. The CDR3 contains 16 residues. J was trimmed by 4 bases and V by 3 bases; bases with no gene match: 7. Method: immunoSEQ multiplex PCR; TCRdb's copy keeps in-frame clones and lacks some. The repertoire has fewer than 20,000 clones, around 90% of them found once; the top ten carry 20% to 25%. The chain employs TRBV4-2 and TRBJ2-2, with 8 positions matching TRBD2. The sequence was obtained from a man aged 60-69 years with acute or convalescent COVID-19. Sequencing input: peripheral blood. For the CDR3, the DNA is TGTGCCAGCAGCCACGGGGAGCTAGCGGGCACCGGGGAGCTGTTTTTT. Translation: CASSHGELAGTGELFF.